The 29 T cell receptor beta chains below were found in one sample sequenced in a study of Ad26.COV2.S vaccination and SARS-CoV-2 variants. Treatment of the sample: around 19 received Ad26.COV2.S at low or high dose, single or two shots; roughly five received placebo; per-sample allocation not given. Sampling occurred on day 63 after the first vaccine or placebo injection. Sequencing was performed with immunoSEQ multiplex PCR; in TCRdb, only in-frame clones are kept and a portion is missing. Of 350,000 to 400,000 clones listed, approximately 90% are singletons. The sequencing used peripheral blood, collected in a trial of Ad26.COV2.S vaccine versus placebo. The receptors were gathered from a person between 18 and 59 years old who received the Ad26.COV2.S COVID-19 vaccine or a placebo.

This chain uses TRBV2 with TRBJ1-5; D remains unclear. The CDR3 sequence is 15 residues long. V lost 4 bases and J lost 6, with 16 bases in between. Germline V gives CDR1 SNHLY, CDR2 FYNNEI. CDR3 in DNA: TGTGCCAGCAGTGGAGGAGTTAGGGCCGGTCAGCCCCAGCATTTT. It codes for CASSGGVRAGQPQHF. Full variable domain (rest looked up from reference TRBV2 and TRBJ1-5): EPEVTQTPSHQVTQMGQEVILRCVPISNHLYFYWYRQILGQKVEFLVSFYNNEISEKSEIFDDQFSVERPDGSNFTLKIRSTKLEDSAMYFCASSGGVRAGQPQHFGDGTRLSIL.

The gene calls are TRBV5-5 and TRBJ2-7; 12 bases match TRBD1. The V and J ends lost 5 bases and 4 bases, in that order; junction bases with no gene match: 7. Germline CDR1 reads SGHKS; CDR2 reads YYEKEE (reference sequence). The CDR3 consists of 15 residues. CDR3 sequence reads: CASRTPGQGAYEQYF. CDR3 nucleotide sequence: TGTGCCAGCAGAACACCGGGACAGGGGGCTTACGAGCAGTACTTC.

Only one count was recorded for this clone. V and J are TRBV6-4 and TRBJ1-5; 12 positions match TRBD1. This CDR3 contains 15 residues. CDR1 is MRHNA and CDR2 is SNTAGT in the germline V gene. Germline trimming cut 4 bases from V and 5 bases from J; bases unmatched to any gene: 3. Written as DNA, the CDR3 is TGTGCCAGCAGTGGGGACAGGGGGCTTCATCAGCCCCAGCATTTT. This gives the protein CASSGDRGLHQPQHF.

The chain is built from TRBV5-5 and TRBJ2-7; perhaps TRBD1 as D (5 bases). Trimming left V 4 bases short and J 2 bases short, with 13 bases between. CDR1 SGHKS and CDR2 YYEKEE come from the germline V gene (reference sequence). This CDR3 contains 14 residues. CDR3 loop: CASSLLGRPYEQYF. CDR3 DNA sequence: TGTGCCAGCAGCCTCTTGGGGCGTCCCTACGAGCAGTACTTC.

This chain uses TRBV5-1 with TRBJ2-2; 10 nucleotides match TRBD2. The CDR3 is 16 amino acids. The V gene's germline CDR1 is SGHRS and CDR2 YFSETQ. J lost 5 bases, V lost 3 bases, and 7 bases had no gene match. CDR3 nucleotides: TGCGCCAGCAGCTCTGGTCAGCGGGAGGGAACCGGGGAGCTGTTTTTT. Its translation is CASSSGQREGTGELFF.

This chain links TRBV4-3 with TRBJ2-7; 7 nucleotides match TRBD2. This CDR3 is built from 14 residues. Trimming at V came to 1 base and at J to 3 bases, leaving 3 bases not matched to a gene. Germline assignment: CDR1 LGHNA and CDR2 YSLEER. The CDR3 sequence is CASSQGWGGYEQYF. For the CDR3, the DNA is TGCGCCAGCAGCCAAGGGTGGGGGGGCTACGAGCAGTACTTC.

The chain is built from TRBV6-6 and TRBJ1-5; the match to TRBD1 covers 8 bases. V lost 5 bases, J lost 11 bases, and 11 bases stayed unmatched. This CDR3 has 14 amino acids. Germline values: CDR1 MNHNY, CDR2 SVGAGI (reference sequence). CDR3 nucleotides: TGTGCCAGCAGTAGCACCGGGACAGGCGATTCCCAGCATTTT. Translation gives CASSSTGTGDSQHF.

The chain couples TRBV11-3 to TRBJ2-7, with 10 bases matching TRBD2. V lost 5 bases and J lost 3; bases outside the gene matches: 7. Germline CDR1 reads SGHNT; CDR2 reads YENEEA. This CDR3 has 15 residues. CDR3 protein: CASSPSGTSVYEQYF. CDR3 sequence (DNA): TGTGCCAGCAGCCCCTCCGGGACTAGCGTCTACGAGCAGTACTTC.

The genes are TRBV6-4 and TRBJ2-2, with D uncertain. The CDR3 loop spans 14 amino acids. The ends were cut back, 5 bases at V and 3 bases at J, with 10 bases in the middle. Germline loops: CDR1 MRHNA, CDR2 SNTAGT. CDR3 amino acids: CASSKGPDTGELFF. CDR3 in DNA: TGTGCCAGCAGTAAAGGGCCTGACACCGGGGAGCTGTTTTTT.

This clone appeared a single time. The chain joins TRBV4-2 to TRBJ2-7; the D gene is possibly TRBD1 (5 bases). Germline V gene sequence: CDR1 LGHNA, CDR2 YNFKEQ. The CDR3 spans 15 residues. Trimming removed 1 base at V and 2 bases at J, with 12 bases between. The CDR3 nucleotides are TGTGCCAGCAGCCAAGCTCTCAGACAGACCTACGAGCAGTACTTC. Amino acid sequence: CASSQALRQTYEQYF.

V usage is TRBV27 and J usage is TRBJ2-7; no clear D gene. The V gene's germline CDR1 is MNHEY and CDR2 SMNVEV (reference sequence). The CDR3 spans 14 residues. Trimming cost V 2 bases and J 0 bases, with 8 bases left between them. CDR3 coding DNA: TGTGCCAGCAGTTTAGGCTACAGCTCCTACGAGCAGTACTTC. Translating gives CASSLGYSSYEQYF.

The chain joins TRBV9 to TRBJ2-5; 7 bases map to TRBD1. CDR1 and CDR2 from the germline V gene are SGDLS and YYNGEE. V lost 4 bases to trimming and J lost 5 bases; unmatched junction nucleotides: 14. This CDR3 has 16 amino acids. CDR3 DNA: TGTGCCAGCAGCCAAGAAGCAGGGGGACCTTGGGAGACCCAGTACTTC. Its protein product is CASSQEAGGPWETQYF. Using reference TRBV9 and TRBJ2-5 for the parts outside the CDR3, the full variable domain is DSGVTQTPKHLITATGQRVTLRCSPRSGDLSVYWYQQSLDQGLQFLIQYYNGEERAKGNILERFSAQQFPDLHSELNLSSLELGDSALYFCASSQEAGGPWETQYFGPGTRLLVL.

V gene TRBV10-1 combines with J gene TRBJ2-1, with D possibly TRBD2 on 6 matching bases. V lost 5 bases and J lost 9, with 11 bases in between. The CDR3 consists of 12 residues. Per the germline V gene, CDR1 is WNHNN and CDR2 is SYGVQD (reference sequence). The CDR3 loop is CASSMDYGEQFF. Written as DNA, the CDR3 is TGCGCCAGCAGTATGGACTACGGTGAGCAGTTCTTC.

There are a few counts of this clone. The J gene is TRBJ1-5, the V gene TRBV2; D unresolved. V shed 4 bases and J shed 0 bases, with 13 bases lying between them. The CDR3 spans 16 residues. Germline CDR1 SNHLY, CDR2 FYNNEI. This CDR3 is CASSAEGTYSNQPQHF. DNA of the CDR3: TGTGCCAGCAGTGCGGAGGGAACCTATAGCAATCAGCCCCAGCATTTT.

The rearrangement links TRBV24-1 to TRBJ2-5; 7 bases align to TRBD1. The CDR3 is made up of 15 amino acids. CDR1 KGHDR and CDR2 SFDVKD come from the germline V gene. V shed 10 bases and J 5 bases; nucleotides not matched to a gene: 15. CDR3 nucleotide sequence: TGTGCCACGAGTCAAGAGACAGGGTTAATGGAGACCCAGTACTTC. Residues: CATSQETGLMETQYF.

The chain employs TRBV7-6 and TRBJ2-3; D unclear. Germline CDR1 and CDR2: SGHVS and FNYEAQ. The V and J ends lost 2 bases and 5 bases respectively, with 8 bases between them. This CDR3 comprises 13 residues. The CDR3 DNA reads TGTGCCAGCAGCTTATCGTCCGGAGATACGCAGTATTTT. This sequence encodes CASSLSSGDTQYF.

This rearrangement joins TRBV10-3 to TRBJ2-7; TRBD1 agrees at 9 bases. Unmatched junction bases numbered 7, after V lost 4 bases and J lost 3 bases. This CDR3 has 15 amino acids. Germline V gives CDR1 ENHRY, CDR2 SYGVKD. The CDR3: CAISGGDRGDYEQYF. CDR3 coding DNA: TGTGCCATCAGTGGGGGCGACAGGGGGGACTACGAGCAGTACTTC.

The CDR3: CASSEGPGVQETQYF. The CDR3, as DNA: TGTGCCAGCAGTGAAGGGCCAGGGGTACAAGAGACCCAGTACTTC. The chain couples TRBV6-1 to TRBJ2-5; perhaps TRBD1 as D (6 bases). This CDR3 spans 15 amino acids. V lost 1 base, J lost 2 bases, and 11 bases lay in between. Germline loops: CDR1 MNHNS, CDR2 SASEGT.

The rearrangement links TRBV19 to TRBJ1-5; the D is unclear. Trimming took 3 bases from V and 8 from J, leaving 14 bases between them. Per germline, CDR1 LNHDA and CDR2 SQIVND (reference sequence). The CDR3 is made up of 14 amino acids. The CDR3 nucleotides read TGTGCCAGTAGTATTACGGACGTGAGTAAGCCCCAGCATTTT. Protein: CASSITDVSKPQHF.

The chain couples TRBV27 to TRBJ2-2; D uncertain. V was shortened by 4 bases and J by 6 bases, with 12 bases between the two germline ends. Germline CDR1 and CDR2: MNHEY and SMNVEV (reference sequence). The CDR3 length is 14 residues. The CDR3 DNA sequence: TGTGCCAGCAGTTGGTCCCCCAGCCCCGGGGAGCTGTTTTTT. It translates to CASSWSPSPGELFF.

The CDR3 DNA sequence: TGTGCCAGACCCAAGGGCGTCAACATTCAGTACTTC. The encoded protein is CARPKGVNIQYF. The genes are TRBV30 and TRBJ2-4; D call uncertain. Germline V gene data show CDR1 as GTSNPN and CDR2 as SVGIG (reference sequence). V was cut by 8 bases and J by 7 bases, with 15 bases left in between. The CDR3 runs 12 residues.

The chain uses TRBV6-5 and TRBJ1-2; D remains ambiguous. The germline V gene encodes CDR1 MNHEY and CDR2 SVGAGI. CDR3 length: 16 amino acids. Trimming pared 2 bases from V and 1 base from J, leaving 14 bases between. The CDR3 here is CASSYEGRSLNYGYTF. The CDR3 bases are TGTGCCAGCAGTTACGAGGGCAGAAGCCTTAACTATGGCTACACCTTC.

The rearrangement uses TRBV6-2 or TRBV6-3 and TRBJ1-2; the match to TRBD1 covers 11 bases. This CDR3 contains 14 residues. Trimming removed 5 bases from V and 8 bases from J; junction bases left unmatched: 7. CDR1 and CDR2 from the germline V gene are MNHEY and SVGEGT. As DNA, the CDR3 is TGTGCCAGCAGTACGGACAGGGGGCCTTGGGGCTACACCTTC. Amino acid sequence: CASSTDRGPWGYTF.

CDR3 sequence (DNA): TGTGCCAGCAGCTTAGGTACCAATGAGCAGTTCTTC. Protein: CASSLGTNEQFF. The rearrangement links TRBV11-3 to TRBJ2-1; D unresolved. Germline-derived CDR1 and CDR2 are SGHNT and YENEEA. The CDR3 sequence is 12 residues long. The V end lost 1 base, the J end lost 6 bases, and 4 bases lay between the germline ends.

This chain links TRBV5-5 with TRBJ2-2; perhaps TRBD1 as D (6 bases). This CDR3 has 15 residues. Trimming stripped 6 bases from V and 6 bases from J, with 18 bases between. Germline V lookup: CDR1 SGHKS, CDR2 YYEKEE (reference sequence). The CDR3 protein is CASTLRFGQSGELFF. In nucleotides, the CDR3 is TGTGCCAGCACCTTACGATTCGGACAGTCCGGGGAGCTGTTTTTT.

This rearrangement joins TRBV5-1 to TRBJ1-1; the D gene is possibly TRBD1 (6 bases). Per the germline V gene, CDR1 is SGHRS and CDR2 is YFSETQ. There are 14 residues in the CDR3. V dropped 5 bases and J dropped 5 bases, with 16 bases sitting between them. The CDR3 bases are TGCGCCAGCAGTCGGGAGGGGGTGTGGACTGAAGCTTTCTTT. It is translated as CASSREGVWTEAFF.

This chain links TRBV28 with TRBJ1-2; D perhaps matches TRBD1 (6 bases). The CDR3 runs 14 residues. Germline-derived CDR1 and CDR2 are MDHEN and SYDVKM. Trimming took off 4 bases at V and 7 bases at J, with 16 bases between the two ends. CDR3 protein: CASSSEGVWAGYTF. The CDR3 DNA is TGTGCCAGCAGTTCAGAGGGGGTATGGGCTGGCTACACCTTC.

V and J are TRBV4-1 and TRBJ2-1, with 11 positions matching TRBD1. V gave up 6 bases and J gave up 9 bases; unmatched junction bases: 4. This CDR3 has 13 residues. Germline CDR1 reads MGHRA; CDR2 reads YSYEKL. The CDR3 DNA follows: TGCGCCAGCAGGGACAGGGGGCTCGGTGAGCAGTTCTTC. It yields the protein CASRDRGLGEQFF.

This clone was observed a single time. The chain couples TRBV11-2 to TRBJ2-1; 12 bases agree with TRBD2. CDR1 and CDR2 from the germline V gene are SGHAT and FQNNGV. This CDR3 is 17 amino acids long. The V and J ends lost 5 bases and 0 bases, in that order; junction bases with no gene match: 5. The CDR3 nucleotides read TGTGCCAGCAGCCACGGACTAGCGGGGAGCTCCTACAATGAGCAGTTCTTC. It specifies CASSHGLAGSSYNEQFF.